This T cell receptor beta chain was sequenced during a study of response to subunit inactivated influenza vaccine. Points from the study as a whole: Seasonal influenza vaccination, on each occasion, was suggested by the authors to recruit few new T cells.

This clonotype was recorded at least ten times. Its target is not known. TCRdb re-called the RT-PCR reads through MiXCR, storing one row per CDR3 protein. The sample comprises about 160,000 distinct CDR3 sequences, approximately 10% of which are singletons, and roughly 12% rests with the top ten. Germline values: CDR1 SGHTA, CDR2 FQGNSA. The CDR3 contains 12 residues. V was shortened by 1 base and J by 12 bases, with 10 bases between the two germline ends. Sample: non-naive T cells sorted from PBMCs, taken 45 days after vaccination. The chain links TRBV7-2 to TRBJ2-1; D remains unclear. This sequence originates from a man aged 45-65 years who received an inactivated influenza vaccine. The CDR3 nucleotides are TGTGCCAGCAGCTTAGGCGTACGTCGGCAGTTCTTC. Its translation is CASSLGVRRQFF. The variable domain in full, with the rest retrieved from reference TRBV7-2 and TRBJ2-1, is GAGVSQSPSNKVTEKGKDVELRCDPISGHTALYWYRQSLGQGLEFLIYFQGNSAPDKSGLPSDRFSAERTGGSVSTLTIQRTQQEDSAVYLCASSLGVRRQFFGPGTRLTVL.